Below, 11 T cell receptor beta chains from the same sample are listed, as sequenced in a study of blood T cell repertoires in COVID-19. Sequencing was performed with immunoSEQ multiplex PCR; in TCRdb, only in-frame clones are kept and a portion is missing. The profile shows roughly 200,000 clones, approximately 87% of them singletons. The sample was peripheral blood. The source is a man aged 55 to 70 who had recovered from COVID-19.

The chain has TRBV3-1 (or the pseudogene TRBV3-2) and TRBJ2-3, with D perhaps TRBD2 (7 bases). CDR3 length: 14 amino acids. Trimming stripped 4 bases from V and 6 bases from J, with 14 bases between. Germline V gives CDR1 LGHDT, CDR2 YNNKEL (reference sequence). DNA for the CDR3: TGTGCCAGCAGCCTGGAGGGGGGGGGTGATACGCAGTATTTT. Protein sequence: CASSLEGGGDTQYF.

The V call is TRBV18, the J call TRBJ2-3; TRBD2 matches at 10 bases. The CDR3 totals 17 residues. Germline CDR1 and CDR2: KGHSH and LQKENI. V dropped 6 bases and J dropped 2; count of bases not matched to a gene: 11. The CDR3 DNA reads as TGTGCCAGCTCCCCCTCTAGCGGGAGTAAGTTCACAGATACGCAGTATTTT. Translated, it gives CASSPSSGSKFTDTQYF.

This clone was seen just once. The rearrangement uses TRBV4-2 and TRBJ1-2; 8 bases agree with TRBD1. The CDR3 has 15 amino acids. CDR1 LGHNA and CDR2 YNFKEQ come from the germline V gene. With V trimmed by 1 base and J by 5 bases, 6 bases remained unmatched. CDR3 sequence (DNA): TGTGCCAGCAGCCAAGCTCGGACAGGGCAATATGGCTACACCTTC. Its translation is CASSQARTGQYGYTF.

The genes are TRBV18 and TRBJ2-1; D is ambiguous. This CDR3 contains 11 residues. Trimming removed 3 bases from V and 9 bases from J, with 6 bases in between. The germline gives CDR1 KGHSH, CDR2 LQKENI. In nucleotides, the CDR3 is TGTGCCAGCTCACCCTCCGGTGAGCAGTTCTTC. It specifies CASSPSGEQFF.

This clone was observed once. This chain joins TRBV30 and TRBJ2-3; D perhaps matches TRBD2 (6 bases). The germline gives CDR1 GTSNPN, CDR2 SVGIG (reference sequence). V shed 4 bases and J shed 5 bases, with 13 bases lying between them. CDR3 length equals 13 residues. This CDR3 is CAWNGGILDTQYF. DNA of the CDR3: TGTGCCTGGAATGGGGGGATCTTAGATACGCAGTATTTT.

The V and J genes are TRBV6-5 and TRBJ2-1; no clear D. V was clipped by 2 bases and J by 6 bases, with 17 bases between them. The CDR3 is 16 residues long. Germline V gene lookup returns CDR1 MNHEY and CDR2 SVGAGI. This CDR3 reads CASSYGSDTLGNEQFF. CDR3 coding DNA: TGTGCCAGCAGTTACGGGTCCGACACCCTTGGCAATGAGCAGTTCTTC.

The chain employs TRBV2 and TRBJ2-3; perhaps TRBD2 as D (5 bases). Trimming pared 3 bases from V and 1 base from J, leaving 8 bases between. Germline V lookup: CDR1 SNHLY, CDR2 FYNNEI. The CDR3 runs 14 residues. The CDR3 loop is CASSEGAGTDTQYF. The CDR3 DNA reads TGTGCCAGCAGTGAGGGAGCTGGCACAGATACGCAGTATTTT.

The chain carries TRBV30 and TRBJ1-2; possibly TRBD1 for D (6 bases). This CDR3 is 13 amino acids long. Trimming stripped 2 bases from V and 7 bases from J, with 14 bases between. The germline gives CDR1 GTSNPN, CDR2 SVGIG (reference sequence). The CDR3 DNA reads as TGTGCCTGGAGTATACACTCAGGGGTTGGCTACACCTTC. Translation: CAWSIHSGVGYTF.

The rearrangement uses TRBV10-3 and TRBJ2-5; 7 nucleotides align to TRBD1. Per the germline V gene, CDR1 is ENHRY and CDR2 is SYGVKD. CDR3 length: 16 amino acids. Trimming took 5 bases from V and 5 from J; bases not matched to a gene: 14. Here the CDR3 DNA reads TGTGCCATCAGTCGCCTTCGAGGGGGCAGGAACGAGACCCAGTACTTC. This translates into CAISRLRGGRNETQYF.

This clone was seen a single time. The chain is built from TRBV18 and TRBJ2-7; perhaps TRBD1 as D (6 bases). Trimming shortened V by 3 bases and J by 2 bases, and 14 bases separated the two germline ends. This CDR3 contains 15 residues. Germline values: CDR1 KGHSH, CDR2 LQKENI. The CDR3 region is CASSPPGRGTYEQYF. The CDR3 nucleotides read TGTGCCAGCTCACCCCCGGGCAGGGGCACCTACGAGCAGTACTTC.

This rearrangement joins TRBV5-4 to TRBJ1-2, with D unresolved. The CDR3 extends over 13 amino acids. Trimming removed 0 bases from V and 5 bases from J, with 8 bases in between. Germline CDR1 is SGHNT and CDR2 is YYREEE (reference sequence). CDR3: CASSLESTYGYTF. The CDR3 DNA is TGTGCCAGCAGCTTGGAGTCTACGTATGGCTACACCTTC. The variable domain in full, completed from reference TRBV5-4 and TRBJ1-2, reads ETGVTQSPTHLIKTRGQQVTLRCSSQSGHNTVSWYQQALGQGPQFIFQYYREEENGRGNFPPRFSGLQFPNYSSELNVNALELDDSALYLCASSLESTYGYTFGSGTRLTVV.